What follows are 19 T cell receptor beta chains derived from one specimen sequenced in a study of blood T cell repertoires in COVID-19 (dated by TCRdb to about 2020). Receptor libraries were prepared by the immunoSEQ multiplex PCR assay. The table was pulled from immuneACCESS by TCRdb, which kept in-frame rearrangements only. Such tables lose some clones; where checked, under half of the loss comes from unresolved V genes, and the rest has no known cause. The sample data list about 440,000 clones, and approximately 90% of these were observed just once. The biggest ten clones account for roughly 4% of the sample. The specimen was peripheral blood. The receptor set was obtained from a woman aged 25-40 years with acute or convalescent COVID-19.

Points on this clone: This may come from a read error, since a much larger clone is one base off. This chain joins TRBV11-2 and TRBJ2-7; no definite D call. The germline V gene has CDR1 SGHAT and CDR2 FQNNGV. The CDR3 sequence is 13 residues long. V gave up 1 base and J gave up 0 bases, with 4 bases separating them. CDR3: CASSLGSSYEQYF. As DNA, the CDR3 is TGTGCCAGCAGCTTAGGCAGCTCCTACGAGCAGTACTTC.

The chain links TRBV7-9 to TRBJ1-1; D is perhaps TRBD1 (5 bases). This CDR3 has 16 residues. Trimming shortened V by 5 bases and J by 0 bases, and 16 bases separated the two germline ends. CDR1 is SEHNR, CDR2 FQNEAQ, per germline (reference sequence). CDR3 bases: TGTGCCAGCAGCCCTAGTTGGGGGGAAATGAACACTGAAGCTTTCTTT. Amino acids: CASSPSWGEMNTEAFF.

This clone was seen more than once but under ten times. CDR3 protein: CASSFGRTGAIQNYGYTF. CDR3 nucleotides: TGTGCCAGCAGCTTTGGGAGGACAGGGGCTATACAAAACTATGGCTACACCTTC. The chain employs TRBV7-9 and TRBJ1-2, with 9 nucleotides matching TRBD1. This CDR3 spans 18 amino acids. Per the germline V gene, CDR1 is SEHNR and CDR2 is FQNEAQ (reference sequence). Trimming cost V 3 bases and J 2 bases; bases outside gene matches: 13. Together with reference TRBV7-9 and TRBJ1-2, the CDR3 gives the full variable domain: DTGVSQNPRHKITKRGQNVTFRCDPISEHNRLYWYRQTLGQGPEFLTYFQNEAQLEKSRLLSDRFSAERPKGSFSTLEIQRTEQGDSAMYLCASSFGRTGAIQNYGYTFGSGTRLTVV.

This clone came up once. This sequence joins TRBV21-1 and TRBJ2-1; TRBD1 was called by the table and not checked on the DNA. TRBV21-1 has pseudogene status. The CDR3 is made up of 16 amino acids. The CDR3: CASSKEDRGPYNEQFF. The CDR3 region has the DNA TGTGCCAGCAGCAAAGAGGACAGGGGACCCTACAATGAGCAGTTCTTC.

V gene TRBV12-3 or TRBV12-4 combines with J gene TRBJ2-7; unclear D gene. The CDR3 runs 11 residues. V was trimmed by 6 bases and J by 2 bases, leaving 5 bases between them. CDR3 coding DNA: TGTGCCAGCAGCCTTACCTACGAGCAGTACTTC. Translated: CASSLTYEQYF.

The gene calls are TRBV19 and TRBJ1-2, with 9 bases aligning to TRBD1. Germline V gene lookup returns CDR1 LNHDA and CDR2 SQIVND (reference sequence). The trim removed 5 bases at V and 5 bases at J, leaving 12 bases unmatched. The CDR3 extends over 16 amino acids. The CDR3 sequence: CASSSTSQGAIYGYTF. The CDR3 DNA is TGTGCCAGTAGTTCGACGTCACAGGGGGCTATATATGGCTACACCTTC.

The CDR3: CASIPGQGFPEAFF. CDR3 nucleotides: TGTGCCAGCATACCCGGACAGGGTTTCCCTGAAGCTTTCTTT. This chain joins TRBV2 and TRBJ1-1; 8 bases map to TRBD1. The CDR3 extends over 14 amino acids. V shed 7 bases and J 6 bases; nucleotides not matched to a gene: 10. Germline-derived CDR1 and CDR2 are SNHLY and FYNNEI. The complete variable domain, with remaining parts taken from reference TRBV2 and TRBJ1-1, reads EPEVTQTPSHQVTQMGQEVILRCVPISNHLYFYWYRQILGQKVEFLVSFYNNEISEKSEIFDDQFSVERPDGSNFTLKIRSTKLEDSAMYFCASIPGQGFPEAFFGQGTRLTVV.

The V gene is TRBV10-2, the J gene TRBJ2-3; D gene uncertain. CDR1 WSHSY and CDR2 SAAADI come from the germline V gene. The CDR3 covers 14 residues. V shed 5 bases and J shed 0 bases, with 9 bases lying between them. The DNA for the CDR3 is TGCGCCAGCAGTAAACTTTCTAGCACAGATACGCAGTATTTT. Its protein is CASSKLSSTDTQYF.

V usage is TRBV15 and J usage is TRBJ2-1; 8 nucleotides agree with TRBD1. This CDR3 is built from 16 residues. CDR1 and CDR2 from the germline V gene are LNHNV and YYDKDF (reference sequence). Trimming cost V 9 bases and J 6 bases; bases outside gene matches: 16. CDR3 sequence (DNA): TGTGCCACAACCAGGGGCACAGGGGGGTACCCCAATGAGCAGTTCTTC. Its translation is CATTRGTGGYPNEQFF.

The rearrangement joins TRBV5-1 to TRBJ1-2; D is unresolved. Trimming stripped 3 bases from V and 4 bases from J, with 10 bases between. The CDR3 covers 13 residues. Germline V gene sequence: CDR1 SGHRS, CDR2 YFSETQ. This chain's CDR3 is CASSSPEFYGYTF. The CDR3 DNA reads TGCGCCAGCAGCTCTCCGGAGTTCTATGGCTACACCTTC.

CDR3 sequence (DNA): TGTGCCAGTAGTATCTCTAAGGGACAGATCTACGAGCAGTACTTC. Translating gives CASSISKGQIYEQYF. The V gene is TRBV19, the J gene TRBJ2-7; TRBD1 agrees at 7 bases. Germline loops: CDR1 LNHDA, CDR2 SQIVND (reference sequence). CDR3 length: 15 amino acids. J lost 3 bases, V lost 3 bases, and 8 bases had no gene match.

This clone showed up just once. The chain joins TRBV27 to TRBJ1-5, with TRBD1 matching over 9 bases. The CDR3 spans 15 residues. The germline gives CDR1 MNHEY, CDR2 SMNVEV (reference sequence). The junction had 2 bases not matched to a gene; V was cut back by 5 bases and J by 0 bases. The DNA of the CDR3 is TGTGCCAGCAGTCGGACAGGGGCTAGCAATCAGCCCCAGCATTTT. Encoded protein: CASSRTGASNQPQHF.

This clone was seen only once. V usage is TRBV29-1 and J usage is TRBJ1-1, with 8 nucleotides matching TRBD1. With V trimmed by 7 bases and J by 5 bases, 9 bases remained unmatched. CDR1 is SQVTM and CDR2 is ANQGSEA in the germline V gene. The CDR3 sequence is 13 residues long. The CDR3 DNA sequence: TGCAGCGCCCATAACAGGGGGTTTACTGAAGCTTTCTTT. Its translation is CSAHNRGFTEAFF. Full variable domain (remainder filled in from reference TRBV29-1 and TRBJ1-1): SAVISQKPSRDICQRGTSLTIQCQVDSQVTMMFWYRQQPGQSLTLIATANQGSEATYESGFVIDKFPISRPNLTFSTLTVSNMSPEDSSIYLCSAHNRGFTEAFFGQGTRLTVV.

The rearrangement links TRBV27 to TRBJ2-7; the D gene is possibly TRBD1 (5 bases). With 10 bases removed from V and 0 bases from J, the gap between germline ends came to 22 bases. Germline V gives CDR1 MNHEY, CDR2 SMNVEV (reference sequence). The length of the CDR3 is 16 residues. This CDR3 is CAIWPTRRGSSYEQYF. The CDR3 nucleotides are TGTGCCATTTGGCCCACACGTAGGGGTAGCTCCTACGAGCAGTACTTC.

This clone was seen a few times. The chain links TRBV28 to TRBJ1-5; D is uncertain. The length of the CDR3 is 15 residues. From germline, CDR1 is MDHEN and CDR2 SYDVKM. V lost 2 bases to trimming and J lost 2 bases, with 10 bases between them. The CDR3 nucleotides are TGTGCCAGCAGTTTAGACTCCGGGGGCAATCAGCCCCAGCATTTT. It specifies CASSLDSGGNQPQHF.

The rearrangement uses TRBV2 and TRBJ2-7; TRBD2 matches at 10 bases. The CDR3 spans 15 residues. Germline CDR1 is SNHLY and CDR2 is FYNNEI. V was clipped by 6 bases and J by 4 bases; unmatched bases: 9. This CDR3 reads CASSAPSGGGYEQYF. In DNA form, the CDR3 reads TGTGCCAGCAGCGCCCCGAGCGGGGGGGGGTACGAGCAGTACTTC.

This chain joins TRBV5-8 and TRBJ2-3, with 10 bases that match TRBD1. CDR3 size: 14 residues. V dropped 5 bases and J dropped 5; count of bases not matched to a gene: 5. In germline, CDR1 is SGHTS, CDR2 YDEGEE. Here the CDR3 reads CASRRTGGVDTQYF. The CDR3 bases are TGTGCCAGCAGACGGACAGGGGGTGTAGATACGCAGTATTTT.

A single count supports this clone. The chain carries TRBV5-5 and TRBJ2-5; 10 nucleotides match TRBD2. CDR3 length equals 17 residues. The germline V gene encodes CDR1 SGHKS and CDR2 YYEKEE (reference sequence). V lost 0 bases and J lost 9; bases outside the gene matches: 14. The CDR3 loop reads CASSLALAGVPGGAQYF. CDR3 DNA sequence: TGTGCCAGCAGCTTGGCCCTAGCGGGGGTTCCCGGCGGGGCCCAGTACTTC.

CDR3 nucleotides: TGTGCCAGTATCGGGGGACCTGAGAACACCGGGGAGCTGTTTTTT. It specifies CASIGGPENTGELFF. V is TRBV19 and J is TRBJ2-2; the D gene is possibly TRBD2 (6 bases). Between the trimmed V and J ends, which lost 7 bases and 1 base, there was a span of 13 bases. Germline CDR1 LNHDA, CDR2 SQIVND (reference sequence). The CDR3 covers 15 residues.